This note documents a single T cell receptor beta chain sequence. Its antigen remains unidentified. The sample comes from a study of blood T cells in healthy people across ages. Using a J-beta primer mix together with a sample-barcoded 5' primer, a second PCR was run for roughly 7 to 12 cycles. Individual samples furnished no less than 2.5 million CDR3-containing paired-end reads apiece. TCRdb re-called the 5' RACE reads with MiXCR, one entry per CDR3 protein. This sample has roughly 800,000 distinct CDR3 sequences, with 36% found just once. Every donor gave about 9 milliliters of peripheral blood. Overall study findings and caveats: Significant beta diversity loss was already apparent by age approximately 40, declining roughly linearly. Unsorted PBMCs ruled out conclusive naive versus antigen-experienced comparison.

The specimen was blood. This TCR was sampled from a man younger than 30 in good health.

The CDR3 DNA follows: TGTGCCAGCAGCTTACCGTTAACTAGCGGGGGGCGTGGGACCCAGTACTTC. It specifies CASSLPLTSGGRGTQYF. The chain carries TRBV7-2 and TRBJ2-7, with 12 bases lining up with TRBD2. The DNA end favors TRBJ2-5, so the J call may be wrong. The CDR3 totals 17 residues. Germline CDR1 and CDR2: SGHTA and FQGNSA.